Described below is a single T cell receptor (beta chain) sequence and its context. The repertoire was sequenced with immunoSEQ multiplex PCR; TCRdb's copy has only in-frame clones and lacks some. The sample yields a few hundred thousand clones, 80% to 90% seen once. This record comes from a study of blood T cell repertoires in COVID-19. V dropped 0 bases and J dropped 1 base, with 14 bases sitting between them. Looked up from germline, CDR1 is LGHNA and CDR2 is YNFKEQ. This CDR3 region has 17 residues. This TCR was recovered from a woman in her sixties or seventies with COVID-19, enrolled during active disease. This rearrangement joins TRBV4-2 to TRBJ2-3, with D maybe TRBD2 (7 bases). Specimen: peripheral blood. The CDR3 region has the DNA TGTGCCAGCAGCCAAGATCTTCGGGGGGCCCGCACAGATACGCAGTATTTT. This encodes CASSQDLRGARTDTQYF.